Presented here are 11 T cell receptor beta chains from one specimen sequenced in a study of T cell repertoires in cytomegalovirus infection. One entry per CDR3 protein results from TCRdb running MiXCR on the reads. The sample has just under 550,000 distinct CDR3 sequences; less than 30% are singletons. The sequenced sample consisted of PBMCs. These receptor sequences come from a human donor in good health (CMV status not recorded). Some clones in this sample may be carry-over from other donors' samples.

This clonotype was counted between two and nine times. V gene TRBV28 combines with J gene TRBJ2-7; 9 bases fit TRBD1. V shed 5 bases, J shed 4 bases, and the junction held 6 bases outside the gene matches. Germline CDR1 and CDR2: MDHEN and SYDVKM. This CDR3 comprises 14 residues. As DNA, the CDR3 is TGTGCCAGCAGTACCAGACAGGGGGTGTACGAGCAGTACTTC. This codes for CASSTRQGVYEQYF. Supplemented by reference TRBV28 and TRBJ2-7, the full variable domain reads DVKVTQSSRYLVKRTGEKVFLECVQDMDHENMFWYRQDPGLGLRLIYFSYDVKMKEKGDIPEGYSVSREKKERFSLILESASTNQTSMYLCASSTRQGVYEQYFGPGTRLTVT.

This clonotype came up a few times. The chain joins TRBV7-2 to TRBJ1-3; D unresolved. Germline V gene lookup returns CDR1 SGHTA and CDR2 FQGNSA. This CDR3 is 13 amino acids long. Trimming shortened V by 2 bases and J by 4 bases, and 6 bases separated the two germline ends. CDR3 protein: CASSLYVGNTIYF. CDR3 DNA: TGTGCCAGCAGCTTATACGTCGGAAACACCATATATTTT.

The rearrangement uses TRBV6-2 or TRBV6-3 and TRBJ1-1; 7 nucleotides match TRBD1. Unmatched junction bases numbered 6, after V lost 10 bases and J lost 1 base. The CDR3 runs to 13 residues. The V gene's germline CDR1 is MNHEY and CDR2 SVGEGT. The CDR3 region is CATPDRTNTEAFF. CDR3 DNA: TGTGCCACCCCGGACAGGACGAACACTGAAGCTTTCTTT.

The CDR3, as DNA: TGTGCCATCAGTGAGCCGATAAACCAGGTGGAACTAGGATACAATGAGCAGTTCTTC. It specifies CAISEPINQVELGYNEQFF. The V and J genes are TRBV10-3 and TRBJ2-1, with TRBD2 as a possible D gene (5 bases). The V and J ends lost 2 bases and 4 bases respectively, with 24 bases between them. The length of the CDR3 is 19 residues. Germline V gene data show CDR1 as ENHRY and CDR2 as SYGVKD.

This clonotype was seen many times. This chain joins TRBV7-9 and TRBJ2-3, with a tentative D call TRBD1 (6 bases). The V end lost 5 bases, the J end lost 3 bases, and 18 bases lay between the germline ends. The CDR3 is 16 amino acids. Germline CDR1 reads SEHNR; CDR2 reads FQNEAQ (reference sequence). CDR3 loop: CASSPKTGWDTDTQYF. The DNA for the CDR3 is TGTGCCAGCAGCCCAAAGACAGGATGGGATACAGATACGCAGTATTTT.

A single count supports this clonotype. The chain uses TRBV7-3 and TRBJ2-1, with 10 nucleotides matching TRBD1. The V gene's germline CDR1 is SGHTA and CDR2 FQGTGA. V shed 6 bases and J 6 bases; nucleotides not matched to a gene: 8. The CDR3 runs to 15 residues. Written as DNA, the CDR3 is TGTGCCAGCAGTCAGACAGGGGGCGCTTCCAATGAGCAGTTCTTC. Its translation: CASSQTGGASNEQFF.

Written as DNA, the CDR3 is TGTGCCAGCAGCTCAAGGAATCCGGGACAAGGGGACTCAGATACGCAGTATTTT. It yields the protein CASSSRNPGQGDSDTQYF. This chain connects TRBV27 to TRBJ2-3, with D perhaps matching TRBD1 or TRBD2 (6 bases each). From germline, CDR1 is MNHEY and CDR2 SMNVEV (reference sequence). V was shortened by 6 bases and J by 4 bases, with 26 bases between the two germline ends. There are 18 residues in the CDR3.

The chain combines TRBV24-1 with TRBJ2-2; weak D call: TRBD2 (6 bases). V lost 9 bases and J lost 3, with 7 bases in between. The CDR3 runs to 12 residues. The germline CDR1 and CDR2 sequences are KGHDR and SFDVKD. The CDR3 sequence: CATSGDTGELFF. The DNA for the CDR3 is TGTGCCACCTCGGGGGACACCGGGGAGCTGTTTTTT.

This rearrangement joins TRBV20-1 to TRBJ1-1; D is unresolved. CDR3 length: 13 amino acids. Germline V lookup: CDR1 DFQATT, CDR2 SNEGSKA (reference sequence). Trimming shortened V by 1 base and J by 6 bases, and 12 bases separated the two germline ends. The CDR3 coding sequence is TGCAGTGCTAGAGCAGAAACAGTGTCTGAAGCTTTCTTT. It specifies CSARAETVSEAFF.

V is TRBV2 and J is TRBJ2-7, with D perhaps assigned TRBD1 or TRBD2 (5 bases each). Germline CDR1 SNHLY, CDR2 FYNNEI. The CDR3 has 15 residues. Trimming left V 6 bases short and J 3 bases short, with 18 bases between. CDR3 loop: CASRESRDENYEQYF. The CDR3 DNA is TGTGCCAGCAGAGAGAGCCGGGACGAAAACTACGAGCAGTACTTC.

This clonotype was observed a few times. The V gene is TRBV2, the J gene TRBJ2-5, with D possibly being TRBD1 or TRBD2 (7 bases each). CDR1 SNHLY and CDR2 FYNNEI come from the germline V gene. The V and J ends lost 5 bases and 1 base respectively, with 14 bases between them. The CDR3 is 15 amino acids. In DNA form, the CDR3 reads TGTGCCAGCAGTATGGGAGGGGGCGGCCAAGAGACCCAGTACTTC. Translation gives CASSMGGGGQETQYF.